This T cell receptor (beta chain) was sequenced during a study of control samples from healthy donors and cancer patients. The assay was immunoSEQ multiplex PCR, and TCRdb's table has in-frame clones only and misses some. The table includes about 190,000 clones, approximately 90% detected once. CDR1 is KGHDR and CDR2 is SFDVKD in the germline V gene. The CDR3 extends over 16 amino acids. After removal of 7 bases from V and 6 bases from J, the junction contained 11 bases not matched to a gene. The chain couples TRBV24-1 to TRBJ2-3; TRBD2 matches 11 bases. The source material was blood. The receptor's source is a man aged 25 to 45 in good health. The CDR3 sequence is CATSPPPLAGVDTQYF. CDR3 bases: TGTGCCACCAGCCCGCCCCCACTAGCGGGGGTTGATACGCAGTATTTT.